A selection of T cell receptor beta chains follows, all from one sample in a study of CD8+ T cells in alopecia areata. Profiled with immunoSEQ multiplex PCR; TCRdb holds only in-frame clones, not every one. The table has 250,000 to 300,000 clones, roughly 60% seen once. The sample in question was CD4+ T cells sorted from blood, obtained at week 24, from a patient treated with tofacitinib. These receptors originate from a human donor with alopecia areata. The CDR3 runs from the conserved cysteine through the conserved F or W. The order of the fields is clone size, D gene, J gene, V gene, CDR3 DNA, CDR3 protein. A D gene is named only where the DNA matches it firmly. Expanded clones get a size class; other rows say once, few or many, or leave the size out.

. | . | TRBJ1-3 | TRBV29-1 | TGCAGCACTGAAGCCCCCGCGAGGTTATCTGGAAACACCATATATTTT | CSTEAPARLSGNTIYF
. | . | TRBJ2-7 | TRBV5-1 | TGCGCCAGCAGCTCCGAGGGGTTCTCCTACGAGCAGTACTTC | CASSSEGFSYEQYF
. | . | TRBJ2-7 | TRBV29-1 | TGCAGCGTTGAACGGTCATTTCCAAGCCACGAGCAGTACTTC | CSVERSFPSHEQYF
few | . | TRBJ1-1 | TRBV29-1 | TGCAGCGTTCAGGGCCTGAGAGAGACTGAAGCTTTCTTT | CSVQGLRETEAFF
. | TRBD1 | TRBJ1-4 | TRBV7-9 | TGTGCCAGCAGCTCCGGGCCCGACAGGGGAGAAAATGAAAAACTGTTTTTT | CASSSGPDRGENEKLFF
. | . | TRBJ1-5 | TRBV30 | TGTGCCTGGAGTTCAGAGAGTCGCCAGCCCCAGCATTTT | CAWSSESRQPQHF
. | . | TRBJ2-7 | TRBV27 | TGTGCAGGGGGGACAGCCTACGAGCAGTACTTC | CAGGTAYEQYF
. | TRBD2 | TRBJ2-7 | TRBV13 | TGTGCCAGCAGCTTAATCGGAAGGGACTACGGGCAGTACTTC | CASSLIGRDYGQYF
. | TRBD1 | TRBJ2-3 | TRBV5-3 | TGTGCCAGAAGCTTGGAGGGACAGGGTACAGATACGCAGTATTTT | CARSLEGQGTDTQYF
. | . | TRBJ1-2 | TRBV30 | TGTGCCTGGAGTGGGTCCGGGACGGCTTATGGCTACACCTTC | CAWSGSGTAYGYTF
. | . | TRBJ1-5 | TRBV29-1 | TGCAGCGTTGAGCAGGGCAGCAATCAGCCCCAGCATTTT | CSVEQGSNQPQHF
. | . | TRBJ2-3 | TRBV9 | TGTGCCAGCAGCGTAGGACCCAGTACCACAGATACGCAGTATTTT | CASSVGPSTTDTQYF
. | . | TRBJ1-4 | TRBV6-5 | TGTGCCAGCCGTTTTCGATCCGGGGGTGAAAAACTGTTTTTT | CASRFRSGGEKLFF
. | . | TRBJ2-3 | TRBV5-1 | TGCGCCAGCAGCGTTGCGGCGACCCGAGACACAGATACGCAGTATTTT | CASSVAATRDTDTQYF
. | . | TRBJ1-2 | TRBV5-1 | TGCGCCAGCAGCCTAGCTAACTATGGCTACACCTTC | CASSLANYGYTF
few | TRBD1 | TRBJ2-1 | TRBV4-3 | TGCGCCAGCATTCGGGACAGTGCCTACAATGAGCAGTTCTTC | CASIRDSAYNEQFF
few | . | TRBJ2-1 | TRBV5-1 | TGCGCCAGCAGCCTGGACAATGAGCAGTTCTTC | CASSLDNEQFF
. | . | TRBJ2-5 | TRBV29-1 | TGCAGCGTCCTGAACAGGGAGGAGACCCAGTACTTC | CSVLNREETQYF
few | . | TRBJ2-1 | TRBV27 | TGTGCCAGTAGACGGAGTCTAAACAATGAGCAGTTCTTC | CASRRSLNNEQFF
. | . | TRBJ2-7 | TRBV30 | TGTGCCTGGTGTACTAAAGGGGGGTACGAGCAGTACTTC | CAWCTKGGYEQYF
. | TRBD1 | TRBJ2-7 | TRBV29-1 | TGCAGCGTAGGACAGGGGAACTCCTACGAGCAGTACTTC | CSVGQGNSYEQYF
. | . | TRBJ1-6 | TRBV30 | TGTGCCTGGAGTGACCCCCCCGGTTCACCCCTCCACTTT | CAWSDPPGSPLHF
few | TRBD2 | TRBJ2-7 | TRBV30 | TGTGCCTGGAGAACGGGACTAGCGTTTTACGAGCAGTACTTC | CAWRTGLAFYEQYF
. | . | TRBJ2-7 | TRBV29-1 | TGCAGCGTTGAAGACCCTCGGGTTCAGGGCTACGAGCAGTACTTC | CSVEDPRVQGYEQYF
. | TRBD2 | TRBJ2-5 | TRBV18 | TGTGCCAGCTCACCACCTTCGGGGGGAGAGACCCAGTACTTC | CASSPPSGGETQYF
. | . | TRBJ2-3 | TRBV20-1 | TGCAGTGCCGCGGGCGTAGATACGCAGTATTTT | CSAAGVDTQYF
. | TRBD1 | TRBJ2-7 | TRBV6-5 | TGTGCCTGCCGGGACAGGGGTGGGTACGAGCAGTACTTC | CACRDRGGYEQYF
few | TRBD1 | TRBJ2-3 | TRBV29-1 | TGCAGCGTTGAGGGACAGAGCACAGATACGCAGTATTTT | CSVEGQSTDTQYF
. | . | TRBJ1-6 | TRBV6-5 | TGTGCCAGCAGCTCCAGGGCTGAATCACCCCTCCACTTT | CASSSRAESPLHF
. | TRBD1 | TRBJ1-4 | TRBV6-4 | TGTGCCAGCAGTGAAGTGACAGGGGGAAAACTGTTTTTT | CASSEVTGGKLFF
. | TRBD1 | TRBJ2-3 | TRBV29-1 | TGCAGCGAACAGGGGGCAAGGTCAGATACGCAGTATTTT | CSEQGARSDTQYF
. | TRBD2 | TRBJ2-5 | TRBV2 | TGTGCCAGCCTGCCGGGACTAGCGGGGACCCAGTACTTC | CASLPGLAGTQYF
. | . | TRBJ1-5 | TRBV2 | TGTGCCAGCAGAGCCCCCGGGAGGGCAGGTCAGCCCCAGCATTTT | CASRAPGRAGQPQHF
few | . | TRBJ1-4 | TRBV21-1 | TGTGCCAGCAGCAAAGGGCGGGAAAAACTGTTTTTT | CASSKGREKLFF
. | TRBD1 | TRBJ1-2 | TRBV20-1 | TGCAGTGCTCGCAGGGGGGAGGGCTACACCTTC | CSARRGEGYTF
few | . | TRBJ2-1 | TRBV2 | TGTGCCAGTTACTACAATGAGCAGTTCTTC | CASYYNEQFF
. | TRBD1 | TRBJ1-4 | TRBV6-5 | TGTGCCAGCAGGTCGACAGGGGAAGGTGGCGAAAAACTGTTTTTT | CASRSTGEGGEKLFF
. | TRBD1 | TRBJ1-1 | TRBV5-1 | TGCGCCAGCAGCTTACAAAGACAGGGGGTTGCTGAAGCTTTCTTT | CASSLQRQGVAEAFF
few | . | TRBJ2-3 | TRBV25-1 | TGTGCCAGCAGTGCGGGGGATACGCAGTATTTT | CASSAGDTQYF
. | . | TRBJ2-5 | TRBV5-1 | TGCGCCAGCAGCTTCGGACGGGAGGAGACCCAGTACTTC | CASSFGREETQYF
. | . | TRBJ2-6 | TRBV6-6 | TGTGCCAGCGGCCGGGCGGGGGGGGCCAACGTCCTGACTTTC | CASGRAGGANVLTF